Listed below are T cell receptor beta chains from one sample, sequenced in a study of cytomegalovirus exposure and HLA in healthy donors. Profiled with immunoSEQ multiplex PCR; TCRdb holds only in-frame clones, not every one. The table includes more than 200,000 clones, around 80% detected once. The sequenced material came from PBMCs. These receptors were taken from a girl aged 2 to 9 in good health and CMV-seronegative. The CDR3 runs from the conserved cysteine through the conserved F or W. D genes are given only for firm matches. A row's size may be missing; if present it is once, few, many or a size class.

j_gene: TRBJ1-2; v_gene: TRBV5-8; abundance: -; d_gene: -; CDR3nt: TGTGCCAGCAGGGACGAGGGCACACTGAAAGGCTACACCTTC; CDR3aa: CASRDEGTLKGYTF
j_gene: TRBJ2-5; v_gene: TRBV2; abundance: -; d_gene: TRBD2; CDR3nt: TGTGCCAGCAGTGTCTCTAGCGGGGTGCAAGAGACCCAGTACTTC; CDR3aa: CASSVSSGVQETQYF
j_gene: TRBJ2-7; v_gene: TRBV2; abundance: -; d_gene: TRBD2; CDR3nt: TGTGCCAGTGGGACTAGCGGTGCGGGCGAGCAGTACTTC; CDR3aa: CASGTSGAGEQYF
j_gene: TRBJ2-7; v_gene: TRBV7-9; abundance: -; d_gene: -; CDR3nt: TGTGCCAGCAGCTCTAGCGCAGGCGGCTACGAGCAGTACTTC; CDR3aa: CASSSSAGGYEQYF
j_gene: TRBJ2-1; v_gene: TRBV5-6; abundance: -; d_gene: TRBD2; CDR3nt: TGTGCCAGCAGCTTGGAACGGGGGGGCCCCTTAGTGTCCTACAATGAGCAGTTCTTC; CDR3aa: CASSLERGGPLVSYNEQFF
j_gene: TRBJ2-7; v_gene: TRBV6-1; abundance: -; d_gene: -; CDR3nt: TGTGCCAGCAGTGGAAGCGGAGGACCCGCACGCGAGCAGTACTTC; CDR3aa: CASSGSGGPAREQYF
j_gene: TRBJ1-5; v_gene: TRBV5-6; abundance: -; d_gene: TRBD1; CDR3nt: TGTGCCAGCAGCTCCGGACAGGGTGGTCAGCCCCAGCATTTT; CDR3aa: CASSSGQGGQPQHF
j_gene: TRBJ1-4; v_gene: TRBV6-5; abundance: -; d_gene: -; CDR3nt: TGTGCCAGCAGTTACTCCACGAGTCAGGGGAGGGGAAAACTGTTTTTT; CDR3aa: CASSYSTSQGRGKLFF
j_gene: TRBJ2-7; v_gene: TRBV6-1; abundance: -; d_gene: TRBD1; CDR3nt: TGTGCCAGCAGTGAATGGACAGGTCCTACCTACGAGCAGTACTTC; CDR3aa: CASSEWTGPTYEQYF
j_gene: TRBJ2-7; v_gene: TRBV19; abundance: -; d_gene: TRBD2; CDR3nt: TGTGCCAGCGGATCCCTGGCGGGTAGCGGGAACGAGCAGTACTTC; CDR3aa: CASGSLAGSGNEQYF
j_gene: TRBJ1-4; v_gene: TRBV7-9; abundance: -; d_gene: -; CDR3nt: TGTGCCAGCAGCTTTTACGGGATCGTCGGTGAAAAACTGTTTTTT; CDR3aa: CASSFYGIVGEKLFF
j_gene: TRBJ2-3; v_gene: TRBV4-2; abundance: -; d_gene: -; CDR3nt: TGTGCCAGCAGCCAAGGGCCCCCTCTAGGGGCCGATACGCAGTATTTT; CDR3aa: CASSQGPPLGADTQYF
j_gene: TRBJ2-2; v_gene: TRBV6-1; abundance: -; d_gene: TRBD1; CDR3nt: TGTGCCAGCAGTGAAGTTGAGGGACAGGTCATTTTACGCACCGGGGAGCTGTTTTTT; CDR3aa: CASSEVEGQVILRTGELFF
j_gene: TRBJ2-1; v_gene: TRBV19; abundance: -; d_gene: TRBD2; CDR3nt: TGTGCCAGTAGTGAGCGGGGGCTATCCTACAATGAGCAGTTCTTC; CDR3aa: CASSERGLSYNEQFF
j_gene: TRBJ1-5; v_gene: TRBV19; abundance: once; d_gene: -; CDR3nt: TGTGCCAGTAGTATAGGTCTGAAAGGGAGGAGCAATCAGCCCCAGCATTTT; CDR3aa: CASSIGLKGRSNQPQHF
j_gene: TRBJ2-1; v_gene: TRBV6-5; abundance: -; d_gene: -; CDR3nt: TGTGCCAGCAGTGCATACTTCCCCTACAATGAGCAGTTCTTC; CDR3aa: CASSAYFPYNEQFF
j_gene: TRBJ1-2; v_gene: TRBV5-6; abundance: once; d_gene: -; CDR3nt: TGTGCCAGCGCCTCAAGGGGGTGGAACTATGGCTACACCTTC; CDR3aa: CASASRGWNYGYTF
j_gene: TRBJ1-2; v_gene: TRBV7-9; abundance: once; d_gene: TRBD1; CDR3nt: TGTGCCAGCAGCTCCCCGCGGGACAGTACTAACTATGGCTACACCTTC; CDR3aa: CASSSPRDSTNYGYTF
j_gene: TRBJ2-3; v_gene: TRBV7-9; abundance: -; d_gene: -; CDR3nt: TGTGCCAGCAGCCCCCACCGGGACTCCCTCCGGGATACGCAGTATTTT; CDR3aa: CASSPHRDSLRDTQYF
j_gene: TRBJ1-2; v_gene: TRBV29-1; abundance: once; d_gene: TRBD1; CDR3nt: TGCAGCGTTGAAGATAGGACAGGGCTGAGCTACACCTTC; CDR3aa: CSVEDRTGLSYTF
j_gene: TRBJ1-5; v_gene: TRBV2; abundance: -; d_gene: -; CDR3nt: TGTGCCAGCAGTGAAGGCGAGGGAGCTCAGCCCCAGCATTTT; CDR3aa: CASSEGEGAQPQHF
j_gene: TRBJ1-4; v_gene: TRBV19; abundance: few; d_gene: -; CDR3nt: TGTGCCAGTAGCCCATCATCCGGGCCGGGGGCAACTAATGAAAAACTGTTTTTT; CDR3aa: CASSPSSGPGATNEKLFF
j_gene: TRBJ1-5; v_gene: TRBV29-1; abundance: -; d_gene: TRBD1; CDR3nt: TGCAGCGTCGCCTCTGACAGGGTTCAGCCCCAGCATTTT; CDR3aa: CSVASDRVQPQHF
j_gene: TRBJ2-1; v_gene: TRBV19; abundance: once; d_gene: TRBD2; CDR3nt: TGTGCCAGTAGTACCGGGACTAGCGGATACAATGAGCAGTTCTTC; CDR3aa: CASSTGTSGYNEQFF
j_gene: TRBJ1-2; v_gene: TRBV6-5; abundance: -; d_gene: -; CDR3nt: TGTGCCAGCAGTTACTCGGGACAAAACGGCGGCTACACCTTC; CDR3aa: CASSYSGQNGGYTF
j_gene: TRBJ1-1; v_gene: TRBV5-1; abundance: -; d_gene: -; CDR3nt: TGCGCCAGCAGCGGAACAGAGAACACTGAAGCTTTCTTT; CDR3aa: CASSGTENTEAFF
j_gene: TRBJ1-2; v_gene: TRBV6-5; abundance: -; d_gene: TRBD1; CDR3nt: TGTGCCAGCAGTTACGGTCCGGGACAGAACTATGGCTACACCTTC; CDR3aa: CASSYGPGQNYGYTF
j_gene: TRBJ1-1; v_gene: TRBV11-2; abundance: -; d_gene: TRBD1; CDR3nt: TGTGCCAGCAGCTTAACTACGACAGGGGGCACTGAAGCTTTCTTT; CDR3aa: CASSLTTTGGTEAFF
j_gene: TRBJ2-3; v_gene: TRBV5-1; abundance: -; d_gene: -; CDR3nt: TGCGCCAGCAGCTCCCAAAGGGGCGGCACAGATACGCAGTATTTT; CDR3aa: CASSSQRGGTDTQYF
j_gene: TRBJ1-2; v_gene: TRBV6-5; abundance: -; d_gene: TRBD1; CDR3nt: TGTGCCAGCAGTTACAGGAGGGACAGGCGCTTCTATGGCTACACCTTC; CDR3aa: CASSYRRDRRFYGYTF
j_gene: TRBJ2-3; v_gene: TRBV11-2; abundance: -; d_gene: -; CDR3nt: TGTGCCAGCAGCTTTGCGGTAGTGCCTCCATGGGATACGCAGTATTTT; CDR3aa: CASSFAVVPPWDTQYF
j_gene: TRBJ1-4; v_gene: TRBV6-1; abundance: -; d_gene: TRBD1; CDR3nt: TGTGCCAGCAGCCGGGACAGGGAGGGAAAACTGTTTTTT; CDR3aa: CASSRDREGKLFF
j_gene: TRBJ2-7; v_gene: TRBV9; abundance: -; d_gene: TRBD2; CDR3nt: TGTGCCAGCAGCGCAGCGGGAGTGGCTTACGAGCAGTACTTC; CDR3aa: CASSAAGVAYEQYF
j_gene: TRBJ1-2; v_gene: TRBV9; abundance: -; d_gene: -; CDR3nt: TGTGCCAGCAGTCCGCCAGGACTCTATGGCTACACCTTC; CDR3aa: CASSPPGLYGYTF
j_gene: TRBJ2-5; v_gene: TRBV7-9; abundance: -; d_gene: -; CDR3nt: TGTGCCAGCAGCTTTGAATTCTCCAGGGAGACCCAGTACTTC; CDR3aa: CASSFEFSRETQYF
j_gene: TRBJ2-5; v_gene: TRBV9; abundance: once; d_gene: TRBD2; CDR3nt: TGTGCCAGCAGCGAAGTCGGGGGGGCCTTGAAGCAAGAGACCCAGTACTTC; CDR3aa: CASSEVGGALKQETQYF
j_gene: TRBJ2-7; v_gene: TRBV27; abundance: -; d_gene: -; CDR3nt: TGTGCCAGCAGTTTAGGCAGGTTCGGCGAGCAGTACTTC; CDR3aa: CASSLGRFGEQYF
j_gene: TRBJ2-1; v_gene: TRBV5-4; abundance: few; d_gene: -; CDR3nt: TGTGCCAGCAGCTTGGATGGTCGGCAACAGGGAACCTACAATGAGCAGTTCTTC; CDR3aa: CASSLDGRQQGTYNEQFF
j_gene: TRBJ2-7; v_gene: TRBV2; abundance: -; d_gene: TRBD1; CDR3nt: TGTGCCAGCAGCCAGGGACAGGGGGCCTCCTACGAGCAGTACTTC; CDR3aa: CASSQGQGASYEQYF
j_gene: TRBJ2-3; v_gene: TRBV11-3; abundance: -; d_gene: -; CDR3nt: TGTGCCAGCAGCTTACGTTCGCAACTAGGGAGCACAGATACGCAGTATTTT; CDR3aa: CASSLRSQLGSTDTQYF
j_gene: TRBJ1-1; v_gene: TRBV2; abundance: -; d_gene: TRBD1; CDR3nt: TGTGCCAGCAGGACAGGGGGGTCAGCGTACACTGAAGCTTTCTTT; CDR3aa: CASRTGGSAYTEAFF
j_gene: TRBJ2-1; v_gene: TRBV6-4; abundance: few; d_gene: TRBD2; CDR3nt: TGTGCCAGCAGTGACGGGACTAGCAGTTCGGGTGAGCAGTTCTTC; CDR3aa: CASSDGTSSSGEQFF
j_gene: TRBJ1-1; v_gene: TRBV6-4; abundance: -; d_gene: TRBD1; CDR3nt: TGTGCCAGCAGTGATAGGGCAGGGGGCCGGGGCACTGAAGCTTTCTTT; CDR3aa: CASSDRAGGRGTEAFF
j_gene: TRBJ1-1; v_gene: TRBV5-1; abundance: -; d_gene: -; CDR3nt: TGCGCCAGCAGCTCGACGACGGGGGTTACTGAAGCTTTCTTT; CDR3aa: CASSSTTGVTEAFF
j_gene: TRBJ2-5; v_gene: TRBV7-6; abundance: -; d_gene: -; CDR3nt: TGTGCCAGCAGCCCACGGGATGGGGGGCAAGAGACCCAGTACTTC; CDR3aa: CASSPRDGGQETQYF
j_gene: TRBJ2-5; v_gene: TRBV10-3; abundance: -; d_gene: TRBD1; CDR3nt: TGTGCCATCAGTGAGGGGACAGGGTTCGGCGAGACCCAGTACTTC; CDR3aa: CAISEGTGFGETQYF
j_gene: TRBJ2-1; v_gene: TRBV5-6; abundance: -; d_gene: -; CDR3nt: TGTGCCAGCAGCTTTGGCGGGGTAGGCTTCTTC; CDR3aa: CASSFGGVGFF
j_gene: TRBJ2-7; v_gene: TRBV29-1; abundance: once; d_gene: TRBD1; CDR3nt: TGCAGCGTGAACAGGGGCCCCTACGAGCAGTACTTC; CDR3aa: CSVNRGPYEQYF